This T cell receptor beta chain was retrieved from a study of spatial heterogeneity in lung cancer. Regarding the study as a whole: Counts that tracked tumor mutation counts were those of expanded intratumoral alpha and beta TCRs.

Germline assignment: CDR1 SGHTA and CDR2 FQGNSA. V gave up 2 bases and J gave up 0 bases, with 15 bases separating them. This CDR3 region has 17 residues. Time point here: sample taken at primary tumor resection. The input material, whole RNA from tumor, nontumor lung or frozen PBMC, was sequenced unsorted. Concerning this clonotype itself: The antigen is not known.

Each CDR3 protein gets one entry after TCRdb re-called the 5' RACE reads with MiXCR. This table has more than 3,500 distinct CDR3 sequences, around 5% appearing once. This rearrangement joins TRBV7-2 to TRBJ2-3, with D possibly TRBD1 on 6 matching bases. The receptor's source is a female donor with early-stage non-small cell lung cancer. The specimen was lung tumor tissue, collected at surgery. The CDR3 sequence is CASSLHRQAVSTDTQYF. As DNA, the CDR3 is TGTGCCAGCAGCTTACATCGACAGGCAGTTAGCACAGATACGCAGTATTTT.